Presented here are 22 T cell receptor beta chains from one specimen sequenced in a study of regulatory T cells in long-lasting Graves disease. Combining iRepertoire HTBI primers with Arm-PCR of CDR3 regions, the authors built TCR beta libraries. TCRdb recomputed calls from the multiplex PCR reads with MiXCR, one row per CDR3 protein. Among roughly 420,000 distinct CDR3 sequences listed, roughly 16% were seen once. The time point here: newly diagnosed GD, antithyroid drugs for less than 3 months. PBMC-derived RNA was used for the TCR library. The specimen was peripheral blood mononuclear cells (PBMCs), collected at new diagnosis, from a patient treated with antithyroid drugs. The receptors were gathered from a female donor with Graves disease.

The V gene is TRBV12-3 or TRBV12-4, the J gene TRBJ1-2, with D unclear. Trimming stripped 7 bases from V and 6 bases from J, with 21 bases between. This CDR3 has 15 amino acids. The CDR3 bases are TGTGCCAGCATCAAACAACCGGGCCCCGTCGATGGCTACACCTTC. Translating gives CASIKQPGPVDGYTF.

This clonotype was seen repeatedly, ten times or more. This sequence joins TRBV27 and TRBJ2-2; 11 bases are shared with TRBD2. The ends lost 5 bases at V and 4 bases at J; junction bases unmatched: 15. The CDR3 loop spans 19 amino acids. Germline lookup yields CDR1 MNHEY and CDR2 SMNVEV (reference sequence). The CDR3 bases are TGTGCCAGCAGTCACCCCTCGACTAGCGGGAAAGGGGTCACCGGGGAGCTGTTTTTT. Amino acid sequence: CASSHPSTSGKGVTGELFF.

This clonotype occurred many times. J is TRBJ1-1 and V is TRBV28; the D is unclear. CDR1 is MDHEN, CDR2 SYDVKM, per germline. This CDR3 comprises 13 residues. The V end lost 4 bases, the J end lost 8 bases, and 14 bases lay between the germline ends. The CDR3, as DNA: TGTGCCAGCAGTTCCACAGATAACGGAGAAGCTTTCTTT. Its protein product is CASSSTDNGEAFF.

There are a few counts of this clonotype. The V call is TRBV3-1, the J call TRBJ2-3; 14 bases align to TRBD2. Germline CDR1 LGHDT, CDR2 YNNKEL (reference sequence). V shed 0 bases and J 9 bases; nucleotides not matched to a gene: 17. The CDR3 extends over 20 amino acids. The CDR3 is CASSQDRRGTSGGLLQTQYF. CDR3 in DNA: TGTGCCAGCAGCCAAGATAGGAGAGGGACTAGCGGGGGCCTCCTCCAGACGCAGTATTTT.

This clonotype occurred a few times. J is TRBJ2-5 and V is TRBV5-6; TRBD2 matches 12 bases. The germline V gene encodes CDR1 SGHDT and CDR2 YYEEEE. V shed 4 bases and J 4 bases; nucleotides not matched to a gene: 8. This CDR3 has 16 residues. The CDR3 DNA reads as TGTGCCAGCAGCGAAACTAGCGGGAGGAACCTAGAGACCCAGTACTTC. It specifies CASSETSGRNLETQYF.

The chain has TRBV29-1 and TRBJ2-5; 8 nucleotides agree with TRBD2. The trim removed 7 bases at V and 0 bases at J, leaving 10 bases unmatched. CDR3 length equals 15 residues. The germline gives CDR1 SQVTM, CDR2 ANQGSEA. CDR3 residues: CSAAGGAAYQETQYF. The CDR3 DNA reads as TGCAGCGCCGCGGGAGGTGCAGCTTACCAAGAGACCCAGTACTTC.

The chain combines TRBV4-1 with TRBJ2-7; 14 bases agree with TRBD2. Germline CDR1 reads MGHRA; CDR2 reads YSYEKL. After removal of 4 bases from V and 5 bases from J, the junction contained 10 bases not matched to a gene. The CDR3 has 17 residues. The CDR3 sequence is CASSPTGTSGRIDEQYF. CDR3 sequence (DNA): TGCGCCAGCAGCCCGACGGGGACTAGCGGGAGAATCGACGAGCAGTACTTC.

Many counts were recorded for this clonotype. V gene TRBV28 combines with J gene TRBJ2-5, with D hard to call. Germline CDR1 reads MDHEN; CDR2 reads SYDVKM. The germline V and J ends were trimmed by 3 bases and 4 bases, with 6 bases remaining between them. This CDR3 spans 12 amino acids. The CDR3 DNA follows: TGTGCCAGCAGTTTTTTAAGAGAGACCCAGTACTTC. Translation: CASSFLRETQYF.

Many counts were recorded for this clonotype. The CDR3 loop is CATLREGIAGNTIYF. The DNA for the CDR3 is TGTGCCACCCTGAGGGAGGGGATCGCTGGAAACACCATATATTTT. The chain employs TRBV2 and TRBJ1-3; D might be TRBD1 (5 bases). The ends were cut back, 10 bases at V and 2 bases at J, with 18 bases in the middle. CDR3 length: 15 amino acids. The germline V gene encodes CDR1 SNHLY and CDR2 FYNNEI.

This clonotype was seen at least ten times. This chain joins TRBV7-9 and TRBJ1-4, with 7 nucleotides matching TRBD1. This CDR3 is 16 amino acids long. Germline-derived CDR1 and CDR2 are SEHNR and FQNEAQ (reference sequence). J was trimmed by 7 bases and V by 10 bases; bases with no gene match: 18. This CDR3 reads CATILLGQDFSEKLFF. In DNA form, the CDR3 reads TGTGCCACCATCCTCCTCGGACAGGACTTTAGTGAAAAACTGTTTTTT.

This clonotype was seen only a few times. The V and J genes are TRBV6-1 and TRBJ2-1; D may correspond to TRBD1 or TRBD2 (5 bases each). Deletions cut 7 bases from V and 0 bases from J, with 10 bases between. The CDR3 has 14 residues. Germline V gene sequence: CDR1 MNHNS, CDR2 SASEGT. The CDR3 DNA reads TGTGCCAGCACCGAGGGGAGCTCCTACAATGAGCAGTTCTTC. It is translated as CASTEGSSYNEQFF.

The chain uses TRBV2 and TRBJ2-1, with D perhaps matching TRBD1 (5 bases). V was pared by 9 bases and J by 0 bases, with 15 bases between. CDR3 length: 15 residues. Germline-derived CDR1 and CDR2 are SNHLY and FYNNEI. CDR3 sequence (DNA): TGTGCCAGTCAACCCGGAGACAGCTCCTACAATGAGCAGTTCTTC. This gives the protein CASQPGDSSYNEQFF.

This clonotype was seen ten or more times. The chain employs TRBV5-1 and TRBJ1-6; TRBD1 aligns across 10 bases. V shed 5 bases, J shed 9 bases, and the junction held 11 bases outside the gene matches. This CDR3 region has 16 residues. Germline CDR1 and CDR2: SGHRS and YFSETQ. The CDR3 DNA is TGCGCCAGCAGTCCTCGAGCCGGGACAGGGGCTTCACCCCTCCACTTT. Translation gives CASSPRAGTGASPLHF.

CDR3 in amino acids: CAWTGTGHSANEKLFF. The CDR3 DNA is TGTGCCTGGACCGGGACAGGGCATTCAGCTAATGAAAAACTGTTTTTT. This rearrangement joins TRBV30 to TRBJ1-4, with 9 bases matching TRBD1. The CDR3 runs to 16 residues. With V trimmed by 4 bases and J by 3 bases, 9 bases remained unmatched. Germline V gene sequence: CDR1 GTSNPN, CDR2 SVGIG (reference sequence).

This clonotype was detected only a few times. The gene calls are TRBV4-3 and TRBJ2-1, with D possibly TRBD1 on 6 matching bases. Trimming cost V 0 bases and J 10 bases, with 16 bases left between them. Germline CDR1 reads LGHNA; CDR2 reads YSLEER. This CDR3 is built from 15 residues. The CDR3 loop reads CASSQEGGGFGEQFF. DNA for the CDR3: TGCGCCAGCAGCCAAGAAGGGGGTGGGTTCGGAGAGCAGTTCTTC.

The sample holds many counts of this clonotype. This rearrangement joins TRBV11-2 to TRBJ1-1; D uncertain. Deletions cut 6 bases from V and 0 bases from J, with 11 bases between. Per the germline V gene, CDR1 is SGHAT and CDR2 is FQNNGV. CDR3 length: 14 amino acids. This chain's CDR3 is CASSLFPMNTEAFF. The CDR3 region has the DNA TGTGCCAGCAGTTTATTCCCCATGAACACTGAAGCTTTCTTT.

V usage is TRBV13 and J usage is TRBJ2-1; 10 bases are shared with TRBD2. The V segment lost 6 bases and the J segment 5 bases; nucleotides outside the gene matches: 4. Germline CDR1 PRHDT, CDR2 FYEKMQ (reference sequence). CDR3 size: 14 residues. CDR3 sequence reads: CASRKREGNNEQFF. DNA of the CDR3: TGTGCCAGCAGGAAGCGGGAGGGGAACAATGAGCAGTTCTTC.

The rearrangement links TRBV6-1 to TRBJ2-7, with TRBD2 as a possible D gene (6 bases). The end of the DNA is better explained by TRBJ2-5, so the J call may be wrong. The CDR3 has 16 residues. Germline lookup yields CDR1 MNHNS and CDR2 SASEGT. CDR3 bases: TGTGCCAGCAGTGAAGCGCTTCTAGCGCCGCAAGAGACCCAGTACTTC. Amino acids: CASSEALLAPQETQYF.

In this sample, this clonotype turned up many times. CDR3 amino acids: CASSDGQGANGYTF. CDR3 nucleotide sequence: TGTGCCAGCAGTGATGGTCAGGGGGCAAATGGCTACACCTTC. The V gene is TRBV6-1, the J gene TRBJ1-2, with 8 bases matching TRBD1. The V gene end was trimmed by 3 bases and the J gene end by 6 bases; junction bases not matched to a gene: 6. Per germline, CDR1 MNHNS and CDR2 SASEGT. The CDR3 runs to 14 residues.

This clonotype was detected ten times or more. The chain uses TRBV28 and TRBJ2-7; possibly TRBD1 for D (5 bases). The CDR3 runs 16 residues. Germline CDR1 is MDHEN and CDR2 is SYDVKM. Between the trimmed V and J ends, which lost 7 bases and 2 bases, there was a span of 21 bases. The CDR3, as DNA: TGTGCCAGCATAGTGAAAACAGGTAAAGCGCCCTACGAGCAGTACTTC. Its protein is CASIVKTGKAPYEQYF.

This chain's CDR3 is CAINSRAGELFF. The DNA for the CDR3 is TGTGCCATCAATTCGAGGGCCGGGGAGCTGTTTTTT. The rearrangement links TRBV10-3 to TRBJ2-2; weak D call: TRBD2 (5 bases). This CDR3 contains 12 residues. Germline V gene sequence: CDR1 ENHRY, CDR2 SYGVKD. The V end was cut by 7 bases, the J end by 6 bases, with 9 bases between.

This clonotype was seen ten or more times. The gene calls are TRBV28 and TRBJ2-4; D not resolved. V gave up 5 bases and J gave up 1 base, with 15 bases separating them. CDR1 MDHEN and CDR2 SYDVKM come from the germline V gene. This CDR3 is built from 16 residues. The chain's CDR3 is CASSPAPTGAKNIQYF. DNA of the CDR3: TGTGCCAGCAGTCCCGCTCCCACCGGGGCCAAAAACATTCAGTACTTC.